This is a list of T cell receptor beta chains from one sample in a study of beta chain features in type 1 diabetes. The protocol was immunoSEQ multiplex PCR, while the TCRdb copy is restricted to in-frame clones and leaves out a portion. Of around 200,000 clones in the sample, 10% to 15% were seen once. Input material: central memory CD4+ T cells from blood. All receptors come from a woman between 18 and 30 years old in good health. The CDR3 runs from the conserved cysteine through the conserved F or W.

J | V | length | CDR3
TRBJ2-1 | TRBV19 | 15 | CASSMGREGRNEQFF
TRBJ1-3 | TRBV11-3 | 16 | CASSLGAQGSGNTIYF
TRBJ1-1 | TRBV28 | 15 | CASSLLTKVRTEAFF
TRBJ2-3 | TRBV6-5 | 16 | CASSLTTGMMTDTQYF
TRBJ1-4 | TRBV28 | 14 | CASTLGGSNEKLFF
TRBJ1-4 | TRBV4-2 | 14 | CASRPGTGNEKLFF
TRBJ1-1 | TRBV27 | 14 | CASSIIRGYTEAFF
TRBJ1-5 | TRBV5-1 | 17 | CASSAGNGRDSNQPQHF
TRBJ2-7 | TRBV18 | 16 | CASSPPSGAGVYEQYF
TRBJ1-2 | TRBV29-1 | 13 | CSVGSGANYGYTF
TRBJ1-5 | TRBV30 | 13 | CAWEEATDQPQHF
TRBJ2-7 | TRBV29-1 | 10 | CSVDQSGRTF
TRBJ1-1 | TRBV4-3 | 13 | CASSHRGGTEAFF
TRBJ2-1 | TRBV4-2 | 14 | CASSQEGGHNEQFF
TRBJ1-5 | TRBV9 | 15 | CASSVATGGDQPQHF
TRBJ2-7 | TRBV27 | 17 | CASSLSPDRGTSYEQYF
TRBJ1-4 | TRBV18 | 16 | CASSANRGSTNEKLFF